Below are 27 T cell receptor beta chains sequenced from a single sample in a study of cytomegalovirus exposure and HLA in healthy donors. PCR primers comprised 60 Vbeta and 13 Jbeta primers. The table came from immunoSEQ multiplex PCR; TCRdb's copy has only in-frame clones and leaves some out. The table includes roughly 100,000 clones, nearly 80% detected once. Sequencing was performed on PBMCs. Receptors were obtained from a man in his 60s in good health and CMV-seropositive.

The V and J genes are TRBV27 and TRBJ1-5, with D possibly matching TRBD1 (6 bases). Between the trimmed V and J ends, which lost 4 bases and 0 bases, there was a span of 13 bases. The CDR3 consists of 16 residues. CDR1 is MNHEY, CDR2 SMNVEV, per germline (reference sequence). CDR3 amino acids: CASSSKRTDSNQPQHF. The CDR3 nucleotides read TGTGCCAGCAGTTCCAAGCGGACAGATAGCAATCAGCCCCAGCATTTT.

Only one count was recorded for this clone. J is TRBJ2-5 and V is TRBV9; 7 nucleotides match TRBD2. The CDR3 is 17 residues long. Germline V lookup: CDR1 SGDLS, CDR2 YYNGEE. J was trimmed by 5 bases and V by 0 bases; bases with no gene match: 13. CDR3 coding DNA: TGTGCCAGCAGCGTAGGGGAGGGCAGAAGAAAAGAGGAGACCCAGTACTTC. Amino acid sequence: CASSVGEGRRKEETQYF. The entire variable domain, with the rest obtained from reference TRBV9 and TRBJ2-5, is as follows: DSGVTQTPKHLITATGQRVTLRCSPRSGDLSVYWYQQSLDQGLQFLIQYYNGEERAKGNILERFSAQQFPDLHSELNLSSLELGDSALYFCASSVGEGRRKEETQYFGPGTRLLVL.

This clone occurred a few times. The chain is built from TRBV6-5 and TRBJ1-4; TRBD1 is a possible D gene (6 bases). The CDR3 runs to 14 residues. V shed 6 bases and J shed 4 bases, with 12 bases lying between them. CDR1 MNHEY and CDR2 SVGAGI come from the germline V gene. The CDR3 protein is CASRIGQFNEKLFF. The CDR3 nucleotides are TGTGCCAGCAGGATTGGACAGTTTAATGAAAAACTGTTTTTT.

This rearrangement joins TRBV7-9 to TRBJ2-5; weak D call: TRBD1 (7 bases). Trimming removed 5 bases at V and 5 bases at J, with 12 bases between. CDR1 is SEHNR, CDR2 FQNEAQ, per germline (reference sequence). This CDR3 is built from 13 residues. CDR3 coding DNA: TGTGCCAGCAGCCCCAGGGGGGACGAGACCCAGTACTTC. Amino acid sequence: CASSPRGDETQYF.

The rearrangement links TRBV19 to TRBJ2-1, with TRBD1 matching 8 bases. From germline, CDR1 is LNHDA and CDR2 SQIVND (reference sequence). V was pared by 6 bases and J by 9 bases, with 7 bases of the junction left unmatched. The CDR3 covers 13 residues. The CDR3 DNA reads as TGTGCCAGTAGAGGGACAGGAACCGGTGAGCAGTTCTTC. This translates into CASRGTGTGEQFF.

The CDR3 reads CASSLQGSGSYGYTF. CDR3 DNA sequence: TGTGCCAGCAGCCTCCAGGGGTCGGGTAGCTATGGCTACACCTTC. The chain couples TRBV9 to TRBJ1-2; possible D gene TRBD1, 6 bases. Germline V lookup: CDR1 SGDLS, CDR2 YYNGEE. This CDR3 comprises 15 residues. The V end lost 4 bases, the J end lost 4 bases, and 17 bases lay between the germline ends.

CDR3 region: CASSEGDFSYEQYF. The DNA of the CDR3 is TGTGCCAGCAGTGAAGGGGACTTTTCCTACGAGCAGTACTTC. The chain is built from TRBV6-1 and TRBJ2-5; tentatively, D is TRBD2 (6 bases). The DNA end lines up better with TRBJ2-7; the J call may be wrong. Germline CDR1 MNHNS, CDR2 SASEGT. The CDR3 is 14 residues long.

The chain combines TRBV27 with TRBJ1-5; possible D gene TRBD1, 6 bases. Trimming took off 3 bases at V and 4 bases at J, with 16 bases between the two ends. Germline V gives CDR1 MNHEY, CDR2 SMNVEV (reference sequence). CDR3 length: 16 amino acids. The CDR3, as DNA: TGTGCCAGCAGTTTTGGGGGGGCCTCCCTAAATCAGCCCCAGCATTTT. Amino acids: CASSFGGASLNQPQHF.

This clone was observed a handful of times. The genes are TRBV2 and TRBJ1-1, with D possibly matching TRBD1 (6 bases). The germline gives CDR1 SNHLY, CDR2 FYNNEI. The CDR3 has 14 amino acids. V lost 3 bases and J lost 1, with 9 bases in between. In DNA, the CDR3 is TGTGCCAGCAGTGACCCAGGGGAGAACACTGAAGCTTTCTTT. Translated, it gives CASSDPGENTEAFF.

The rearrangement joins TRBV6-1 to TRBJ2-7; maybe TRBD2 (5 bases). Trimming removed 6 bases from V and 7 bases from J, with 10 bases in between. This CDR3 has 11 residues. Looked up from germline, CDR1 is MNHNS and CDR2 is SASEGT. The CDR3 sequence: CASSQPGEQYF. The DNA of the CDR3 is TGTGCCAGCAGCCAACCGGGAGAGCAGTACTTC.

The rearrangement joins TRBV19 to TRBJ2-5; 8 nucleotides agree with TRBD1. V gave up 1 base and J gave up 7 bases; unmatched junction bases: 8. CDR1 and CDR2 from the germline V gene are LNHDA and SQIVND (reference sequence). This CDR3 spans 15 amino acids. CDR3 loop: CASSIGGQGVGTQYF. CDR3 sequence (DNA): TGTGCCAGTAGTATAGGTGGACAGGGTGTCGGGACCCAGTACTTC. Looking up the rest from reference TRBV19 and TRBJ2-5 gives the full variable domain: DGGITQSPKYLFRKEGQNVTLSCEQNLNHDAMYWYRQDPGQGLRLIYYSQIVNDFQKGDIAEGYSVSREKKESFPLTVTSAQKNPTAFYLCASSIGGQGVGTQYFGPGTRLLVL.

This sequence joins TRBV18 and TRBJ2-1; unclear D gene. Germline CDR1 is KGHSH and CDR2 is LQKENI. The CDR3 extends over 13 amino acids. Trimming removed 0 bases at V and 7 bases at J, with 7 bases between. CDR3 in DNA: TGTGCCAGCTCACCACCGAGCGAAAATGAGCAGTTCTTC. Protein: CASSPPSENEQFF.

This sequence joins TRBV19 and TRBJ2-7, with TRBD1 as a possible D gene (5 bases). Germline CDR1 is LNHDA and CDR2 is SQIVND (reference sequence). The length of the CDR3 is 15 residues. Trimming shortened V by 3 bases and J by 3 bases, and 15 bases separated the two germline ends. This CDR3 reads CASSISAGLGYEQYF. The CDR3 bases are TGTGCCAGTAGTATCTCCGCAGGGTTAGGCTACGAGCAGTACTTC.

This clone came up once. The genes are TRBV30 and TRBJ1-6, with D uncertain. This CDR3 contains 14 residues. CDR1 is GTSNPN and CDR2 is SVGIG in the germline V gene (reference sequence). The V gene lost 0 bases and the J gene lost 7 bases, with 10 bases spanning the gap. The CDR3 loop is CAWSVEGGNSPLHF. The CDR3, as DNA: TGTGCCTGGAGTGTTGAGGGTGGAAATTCACCCCTCCACTTT.

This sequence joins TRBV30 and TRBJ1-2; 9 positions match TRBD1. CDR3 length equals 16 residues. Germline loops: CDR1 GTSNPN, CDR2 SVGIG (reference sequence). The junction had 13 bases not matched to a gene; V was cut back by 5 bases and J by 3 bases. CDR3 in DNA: TGTGCCTGGGGTCCGGGACAGGGCCTCGTATACTATGGCTACACCTTC. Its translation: CAWGPGQGLVYYGYTF. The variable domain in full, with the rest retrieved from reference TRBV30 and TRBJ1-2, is SQTIHQWPATLVQPVGSPLSLECTVEGTSNPNLYWYRQAAGRGLQLLFYSVGIGQISSEVPQNLSASRPQDRQFILSSKKLLLSDSGFYLCAWGPGQGLVYYGYTFGSGTRLTVV.

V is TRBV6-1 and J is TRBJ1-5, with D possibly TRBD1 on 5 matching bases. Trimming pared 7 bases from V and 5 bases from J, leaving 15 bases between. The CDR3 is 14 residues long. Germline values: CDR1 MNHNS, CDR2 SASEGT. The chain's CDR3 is CASNSDSTYQPQHF. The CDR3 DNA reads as TGTGCCAGCAATTCAGACAGTACCTATCAGCCCCAGCATTTT.

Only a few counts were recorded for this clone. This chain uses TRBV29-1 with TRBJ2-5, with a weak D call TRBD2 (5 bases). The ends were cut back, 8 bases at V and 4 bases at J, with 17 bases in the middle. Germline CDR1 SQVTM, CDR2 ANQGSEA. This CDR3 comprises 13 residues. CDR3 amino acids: CSTSGETLETQYF. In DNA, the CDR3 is TGCAGCACAAGCGGTGAAACCCTAGAGACCCAGTACTTC.

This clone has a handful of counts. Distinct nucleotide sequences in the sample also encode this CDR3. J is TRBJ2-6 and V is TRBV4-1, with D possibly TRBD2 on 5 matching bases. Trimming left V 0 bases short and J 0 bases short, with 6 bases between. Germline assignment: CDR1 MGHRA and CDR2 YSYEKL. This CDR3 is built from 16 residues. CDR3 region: CASSQDRGSGANVLTF. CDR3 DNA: TGCGCCAGCAGCCAAGATCGGGGCTCTGGGGCCAACGTCCTGACTTTC.

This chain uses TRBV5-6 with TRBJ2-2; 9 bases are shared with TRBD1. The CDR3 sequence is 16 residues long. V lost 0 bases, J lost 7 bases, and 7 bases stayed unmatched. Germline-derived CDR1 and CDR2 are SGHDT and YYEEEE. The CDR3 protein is CASSLVGQGNIGELFF. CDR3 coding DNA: TGTGCCAGCAGCTTGGTGGGACAGGGTAATATCGGGGAGCTGTTTTTT.

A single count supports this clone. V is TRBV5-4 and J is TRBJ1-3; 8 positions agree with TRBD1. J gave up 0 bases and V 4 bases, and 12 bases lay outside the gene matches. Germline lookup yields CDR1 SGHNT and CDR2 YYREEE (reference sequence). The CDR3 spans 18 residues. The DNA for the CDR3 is TGTGCCAGCAGCATCGGGACAGGAGAAGTCACCTCTGGAAACACCATATATTTT. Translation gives CASSIGTGEVTSGNTIYF.

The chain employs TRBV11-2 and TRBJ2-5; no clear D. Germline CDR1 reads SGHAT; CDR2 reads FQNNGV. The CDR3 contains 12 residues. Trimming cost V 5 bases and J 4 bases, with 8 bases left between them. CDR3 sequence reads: CASSPPGETQYF. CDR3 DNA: TGTGCCAGCAGCCCCCCCGGAGAGACCCAGTACTTC.

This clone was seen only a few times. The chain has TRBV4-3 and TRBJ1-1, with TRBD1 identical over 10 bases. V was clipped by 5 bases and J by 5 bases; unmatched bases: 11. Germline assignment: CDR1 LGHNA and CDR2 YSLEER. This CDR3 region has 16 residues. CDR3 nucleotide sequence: TGCGCCAGCAGCACCCGGGACAGGGGATTATTAACTGAAGCTTTCTTT. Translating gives CASSTRDRGLLTEAFF.

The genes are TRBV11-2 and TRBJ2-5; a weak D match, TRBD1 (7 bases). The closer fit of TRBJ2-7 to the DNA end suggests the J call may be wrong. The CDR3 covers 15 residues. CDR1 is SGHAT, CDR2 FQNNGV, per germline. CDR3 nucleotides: TGTGCCAGCAGCTTAGTCGCGAGCCAGGGGGGCGAGCAGTACTTC. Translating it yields CASSLVASQGGEQYF.

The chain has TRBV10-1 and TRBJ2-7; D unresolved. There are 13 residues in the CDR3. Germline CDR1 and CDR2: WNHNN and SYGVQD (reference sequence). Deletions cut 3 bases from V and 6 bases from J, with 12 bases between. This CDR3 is CASSDLDSGEQYF. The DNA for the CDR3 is TGCGCCAGCAGTGACCTTGACTCCGGCGAGCAGTACTTC.

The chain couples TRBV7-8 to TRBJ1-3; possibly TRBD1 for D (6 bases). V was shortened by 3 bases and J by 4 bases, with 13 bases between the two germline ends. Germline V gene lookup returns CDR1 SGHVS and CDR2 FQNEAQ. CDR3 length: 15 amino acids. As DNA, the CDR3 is TGTGCCAGCAGCTTCCCGGGACAAAGGGGAAACACCATATATTTT. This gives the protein CASSFPGQRGNTIYF. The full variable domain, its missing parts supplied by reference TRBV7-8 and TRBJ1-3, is GAGVSQSPRYKVAKRGQDVALRCDPISGHVSLFWYQQALGQGPEFLTYFQNEAQLDKSGLPSDRFFAERPEGSVSTLKIQRTQQEDSAVYLCASSFPGQRGNTIYFGEGSWLTVV.

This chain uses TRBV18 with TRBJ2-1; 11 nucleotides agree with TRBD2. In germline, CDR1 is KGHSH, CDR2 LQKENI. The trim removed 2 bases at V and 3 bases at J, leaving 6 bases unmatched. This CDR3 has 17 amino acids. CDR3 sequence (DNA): TGTGCCAGCTCACCATTCGCTAGCGGGGGGAACTACAATGAGCAGTTCTTC. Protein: CASSPFASGGNYNEQFF.

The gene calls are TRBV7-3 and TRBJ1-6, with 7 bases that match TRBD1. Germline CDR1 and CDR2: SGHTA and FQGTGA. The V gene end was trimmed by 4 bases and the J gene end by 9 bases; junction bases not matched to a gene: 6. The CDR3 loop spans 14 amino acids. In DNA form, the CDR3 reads TGTGCCAGCAGCTCTACAGGGGTCGGTTCACCCCTCCACTTT. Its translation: CASSSTGVGSPLHF.